Listed here is a single T cell receptor (beta chain). Its antigen is currently not known. Qualities for individual bases were not recorded, and no much larger clone is one base off. The immunoSEQ Assay, a bias-controlled multiplex PCR, was used to amplify TCRbeta CDR3 regions from genomic DNA. In the source study's methods: The number of nucleated cells in each sample was estimated from the amplification of reference gene primers within the assay. Sequence reads were collapsed and filtered to measure the absolute abundance of every unique TCRbeta CDR3 rearrangement. For each sample, productive Simpson clonality was calculated by taking the square root of Simpson's diversity index across productive rearrangements. TCRdb mirrors the immuneACCESS table, restricted to in-frame sequences. Some clones are absent from its copies; in checked studies, under half trace to an unresolved V gene, and the reason for the others is unknown. Clonal size and the V and J genes are those of that table, whereas D and trimming came from the DNA. A total of approximately 170,000 clones appear in this sample, around 82% of them only once. The ten top clones hold 4.5% to 7.5% of the sample.

Participants in the prospective study were enrolled through a virtual design, were aged about 18 to 90 years, and lived in about 25 United States geographic areas. Cohort assignment in the prospective study relied on participant-reported clinical history from a screening survey and a study questionnaire. Recovered participants in ImmuneRACE Cohort 3 were defined by two consecutive negative NP/OP PCR tests, clearance by a healthcare professional, or resolution of symptoms. Mobile phlebotomists in the prospective study collected whole blood, serum and a nasopharyngeal or oropharyngeal swab from every participant. Over an approximately 2-month period, participants in the prospective study had the option of providing additional blood draws and questionnaires. Before DNA extraction, prospective study blood samples were shipped either frozen or at room temperature. These data originate in a study of blood T cell repertoires in COVID-19 (dated by TCRdb to 2019 to 2021). Regarding the research as a whole: Samples from collaborators originated in the United States, Italy and Spain and spanned both the acute and convalescent phases of COVID-19. A de-identified subject ID, COVID-19 status, age in years and sex were almost always included in the sample metadata. The prospective study material was composed of cDNA or gDNA derived from T cells, B-cell-depleted T cells, or PBMCs. The dataset comprised deeply sampled blood TCRbeta repertoires from subjects exposed to, actively infected with, or recovered from COVID-19. The repertoires were released in a freely available public database intended as a resource for research on the immune response to SARS-CoV-2. Where available, HLA class I and class II types were obtained from metadata supplied by the sample provider rather than from assay-based typing. The samples were drawn from the first 160 participants of the ongoing ImmuneRACE study and from 950 to 1,500 subjects provided by 6 global collaborators. What the work shows at the level of the full study, not this receptor alone: Clinical and demographic metadata were provided uncurated, with the amount varying by source and participant.

The CDR3, cysteine through phenylalanine, is 16 amino acids long. Only CDR3 DNA remains: 48 bases, in frame from the first base. From the germline V gene (reference sequence), CDR1 is SSHAT and CDR2 is FNYEAQ. V lost 5 bases and J lost 4 bases, and the count of bases not matched to a germline gene is 10. The chain couples TRBV7-7 to TRBJ2-5; TRBD2 agrees with 10 junctional bases. The source material was PBMCs or T cells enriched from blood (not recorded which). The origin of this receptor is a man aged 35 to 55 who had recovered from COVID-19. The CDR3 loop reads CASSPHSSGGGETQYF. The sequence in DNA is TGTGCCAGCAGCCCCCACTCTAGCGGGGGAGGAGAGACCCAGTACTTC.